This T cell receptor beta chain was documented in a study of T cell responses to AZD1222 COVID-19 vaccine. Broader study findings: Among vaccine-associated CD4 TCRs, coverage spanned spike, with dominance at 160-218 and 743-854.

Assay used: immunoSEQ multiplex PCR; TCRdb lists only in-frame clones, some missing. The repertoire includes roughly 120,000 clones, approximately 89% of them detected once, and 4% to 6% sits in the top ten. Concerning this clone itself: What it binds is not known.

This CDR3 comprises 15 residues. J lost 4 bases, V lost 9 bases, and 12 bases had no gene match. Germline V lookup: CDR1 LNHNV, CDR2 YYDKDF (reference sequence). The clonotype was recovered from an adult in good health. The sample consisted of peripheral blood, taken on day 0 of AZD1222 vaccination. This chain joins TRBV15 and TRBJ2-5; 9 bases map to TRBD1. Written as DNA, the CDR3 is TGTGCCACGTCGATTACAGGGGGCGCCTCAGAGACCCAGTACTTC. It specifies CATSITGGASETQYF.